This T cell receptor beta chain is from a study of Ad26.COV2.S vaccination and SARS-CoV-2 variants. Background on the study: Doses of Ad26.COV2.S were injected into muscle once or twice, 56 days apart.

Sample treatment: roughly 20 received Ad26.COV2.S at low or high dose, single or two shots; about five received placebo; per-sample allocation not given. Collection of the samples took place on day 63 after the first injection of vaccine or placebo. Its platform was an Ad26 vector, and its expressed antigen was Wuhan-strain SARS-CoV-2 spike. The method was immunoSEQ multiplex PCR; TCRdb's version includes in-frame clones alone and lacks a portion of them. The sample yields under 400,000 clones, roughly 87% seen once. With respect to this clone: Its antigen is unidentified.

Trimming left V 6 bases short and J 5 bases short, with 17 bases between. CDR3 length: 15 amino acids. The germline V gene encodes CDR1 LGHDT and CDR2 YNNKEL (reference sequence). Findings of the study overall: After vaccination, substantial breadth of spike-specific CD8+ and CD4+ responses was reported. Placebo recipients and vaccine recipients were similar in non-spike TCR breadth.

The J gene is TRBJ2-1, the V gene TRBV3-1 (or the pseudogene TRBV3-2); possibly TRBD2 for D (7 bases). Here the sequenced sample was peripheral blood, taken in a trial of Ad26.COV2.S vaccine versus placebo. The receptor comes from a person aged 18-60 years who received the Ad26.COV2.S COVID-19 vaccine or a placebo. The CDR3 DNA is TGTGCCAGCAGACTCAGAGGGGGGGGCGACAATGAGCAGTTCTTC. It encodes CASRLRGGGDNEQFF.